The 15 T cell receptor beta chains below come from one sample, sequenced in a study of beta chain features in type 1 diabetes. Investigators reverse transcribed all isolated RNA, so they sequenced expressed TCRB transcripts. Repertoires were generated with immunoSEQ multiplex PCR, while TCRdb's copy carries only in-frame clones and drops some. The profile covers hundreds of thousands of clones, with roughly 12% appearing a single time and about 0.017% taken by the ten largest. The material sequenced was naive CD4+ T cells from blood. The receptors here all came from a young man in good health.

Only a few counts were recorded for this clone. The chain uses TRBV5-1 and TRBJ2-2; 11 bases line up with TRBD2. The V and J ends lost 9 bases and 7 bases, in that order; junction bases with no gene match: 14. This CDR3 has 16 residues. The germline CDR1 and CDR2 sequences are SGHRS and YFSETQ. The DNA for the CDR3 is TGCGCCACCACGGATAGCGGGAGGGCCTTGAGCGGGGAGCTGTTTTTT. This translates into CATTDSGRALSGELFF.

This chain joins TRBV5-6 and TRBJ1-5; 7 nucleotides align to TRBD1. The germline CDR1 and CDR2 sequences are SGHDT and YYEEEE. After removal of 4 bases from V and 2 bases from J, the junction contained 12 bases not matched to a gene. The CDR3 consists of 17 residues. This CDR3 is CASSKPLTGNGNQPQHF. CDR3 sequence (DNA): TGTGCCAGCAGCAAGCCCTTGACAGGGAACGGCAATCAGCCCCAGCATTTT.

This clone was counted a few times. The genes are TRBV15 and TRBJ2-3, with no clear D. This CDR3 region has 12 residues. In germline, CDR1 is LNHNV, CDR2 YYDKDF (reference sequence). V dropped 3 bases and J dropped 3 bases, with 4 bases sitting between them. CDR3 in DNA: TGTGCCACCAGCAGGACAACAGATACGCAGTATTTT. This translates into CATSRTTDTQYF. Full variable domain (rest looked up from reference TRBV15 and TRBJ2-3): DAMVIQNPRYQVTQFGKPVTLSCSQTLNHNVMYWYQQKSSQAPKLLFHYYDKDFNNEADTPDNFQSRRPNTSFCFLDIRSPGLGDTAMYLCATSRTTDTQYFGPGTRLTVL.

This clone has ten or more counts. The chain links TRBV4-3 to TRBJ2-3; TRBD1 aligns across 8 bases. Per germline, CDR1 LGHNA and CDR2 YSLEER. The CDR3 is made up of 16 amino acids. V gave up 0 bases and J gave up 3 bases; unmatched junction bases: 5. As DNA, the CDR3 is TGCGCCAGCAGCCAAGACTCAGGGGGCAGAACAGATACGCAGTATTTT. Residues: CASSQDSGGRTDTQYF.

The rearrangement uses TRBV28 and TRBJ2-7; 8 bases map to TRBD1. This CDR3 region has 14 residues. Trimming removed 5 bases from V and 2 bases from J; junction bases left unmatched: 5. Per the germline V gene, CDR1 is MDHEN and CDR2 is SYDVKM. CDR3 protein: CASSVQGAAYEQYF. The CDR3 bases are TGTGCCAGCAGTGTTCAGGGGGCAGCCTACGAGCAGTACTTC.

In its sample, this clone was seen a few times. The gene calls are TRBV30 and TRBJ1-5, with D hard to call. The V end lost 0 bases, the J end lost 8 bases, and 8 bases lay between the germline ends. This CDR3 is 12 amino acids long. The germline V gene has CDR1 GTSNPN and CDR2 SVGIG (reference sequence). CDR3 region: CAWSVEREPQHF. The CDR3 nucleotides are TGTGCCTGGAGTGTAGAGAGGGAGCCCCAGCATTTT.

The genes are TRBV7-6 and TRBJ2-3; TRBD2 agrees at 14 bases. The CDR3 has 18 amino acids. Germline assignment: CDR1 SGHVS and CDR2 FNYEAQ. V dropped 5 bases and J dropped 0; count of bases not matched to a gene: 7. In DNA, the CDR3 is TGTGCCAGCAGCCCGTCGACTAGCGGGGGGGCTAGCACAGATACGCAGTATTTT. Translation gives CASSPSTSGGASTDTQYF.

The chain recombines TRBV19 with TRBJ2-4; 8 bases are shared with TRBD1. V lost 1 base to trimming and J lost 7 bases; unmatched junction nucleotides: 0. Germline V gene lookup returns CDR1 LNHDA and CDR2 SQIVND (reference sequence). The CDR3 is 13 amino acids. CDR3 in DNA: TGTGCCAGTAGTATAGGGACAGGGAACATTCAGTACTTC. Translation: CASSIGTGNIQYF.

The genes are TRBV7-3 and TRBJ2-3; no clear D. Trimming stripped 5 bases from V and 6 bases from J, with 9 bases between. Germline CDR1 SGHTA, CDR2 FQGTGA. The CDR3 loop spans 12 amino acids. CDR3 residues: CASSGGMDTQYF. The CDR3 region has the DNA TGTGCCAGCAGCGGCGGCATGGATACGCAGTATTTT.

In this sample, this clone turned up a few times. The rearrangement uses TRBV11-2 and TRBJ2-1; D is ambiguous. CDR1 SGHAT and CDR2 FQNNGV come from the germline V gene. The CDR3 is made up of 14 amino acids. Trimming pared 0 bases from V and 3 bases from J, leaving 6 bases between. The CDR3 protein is CASSLDGNYNEQFF. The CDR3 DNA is TGTGCCAGCAGCTTAGATGGCAACTACAATGAGCAGTTCTTC.

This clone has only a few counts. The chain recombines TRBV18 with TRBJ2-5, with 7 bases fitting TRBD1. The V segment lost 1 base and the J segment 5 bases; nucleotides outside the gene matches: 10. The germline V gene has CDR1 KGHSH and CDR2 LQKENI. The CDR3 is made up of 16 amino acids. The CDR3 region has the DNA TGTGCCAGCTCACCACTTGACAGGGTGTTCGGGGAGACCCAGTACTTC. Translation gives CASSPLDRVFGETQYF.

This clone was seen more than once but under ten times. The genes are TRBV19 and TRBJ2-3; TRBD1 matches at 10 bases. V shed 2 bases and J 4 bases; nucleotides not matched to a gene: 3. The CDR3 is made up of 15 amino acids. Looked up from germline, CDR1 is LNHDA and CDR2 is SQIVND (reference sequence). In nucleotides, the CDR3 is TGTGCCAGTAGTATACCGGGACAGGGGCCAGATACGCAGTATTTT. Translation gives CASSIPGQGPDTQYF. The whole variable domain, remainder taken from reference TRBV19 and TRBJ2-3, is DGGITQSPKYLFRKEGQNVTLSCEQNLNHDAMYWYRQDPGQGLRLIYYSQIVNDFQKGDIAEGYSVSREKKESFPLTVTSAQKNPTAFYLCASSIPGQGPDTQYFGPGTRLTVL.

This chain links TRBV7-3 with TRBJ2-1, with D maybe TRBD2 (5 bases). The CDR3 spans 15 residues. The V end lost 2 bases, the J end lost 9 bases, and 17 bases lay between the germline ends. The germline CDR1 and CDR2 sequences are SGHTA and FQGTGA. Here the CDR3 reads CASSLGLSPGSEQFF. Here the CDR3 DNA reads TGTGCCAGCAGCTTAGGCCTCTCCCCGGGAAGTGAGCAGTTCTTC.

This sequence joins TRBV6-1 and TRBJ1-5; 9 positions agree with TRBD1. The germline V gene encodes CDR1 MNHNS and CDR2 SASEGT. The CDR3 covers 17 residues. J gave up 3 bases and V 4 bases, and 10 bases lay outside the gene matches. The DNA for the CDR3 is TGTGCCAGCAGTGCCCAGTCGACAGGGGGATTCAATCAGCCCCAGCATTTT. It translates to CASSAQSTGGFNQPQHF.

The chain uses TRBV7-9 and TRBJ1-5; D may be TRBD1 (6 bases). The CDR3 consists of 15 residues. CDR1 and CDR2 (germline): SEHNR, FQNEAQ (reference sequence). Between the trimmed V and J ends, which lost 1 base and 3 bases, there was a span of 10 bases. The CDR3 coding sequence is TGTGCCAGCAGCTTAGGGTCAGGGGTCAATCAGCCCCAGCATTTT. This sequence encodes CASSLGSGVNQPQHF. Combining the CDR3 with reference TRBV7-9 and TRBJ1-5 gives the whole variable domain DTGVSQNPRHKITKRGQNVTFRCDPISEHNRLYWYRQTLGQGPEFLTYFQNEAQLEKSRLLSDRFSAERPKGSFSTLEIQRTEQGDSAMYLCASSLGSGVNQPQHFGDGTRLSIL.